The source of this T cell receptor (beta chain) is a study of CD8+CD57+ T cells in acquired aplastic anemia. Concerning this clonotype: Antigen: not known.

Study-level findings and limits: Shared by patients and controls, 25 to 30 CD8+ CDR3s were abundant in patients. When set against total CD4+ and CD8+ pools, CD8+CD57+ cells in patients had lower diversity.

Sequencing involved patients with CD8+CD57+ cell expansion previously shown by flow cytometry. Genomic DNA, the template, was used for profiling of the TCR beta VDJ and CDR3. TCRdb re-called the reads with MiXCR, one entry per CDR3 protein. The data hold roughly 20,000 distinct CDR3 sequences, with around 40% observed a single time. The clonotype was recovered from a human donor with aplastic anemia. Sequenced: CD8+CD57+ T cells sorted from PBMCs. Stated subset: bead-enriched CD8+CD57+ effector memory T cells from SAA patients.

This CDR3 reads CASSLTPGTSGTGLLSSSPLHF. The CDR3, as DNA: TGTGCCAGCAGCTTGACTCCTGGGACTAGCGGGACAGGCCTCCTCTCTAGTTCACCCCTCCACTTT. The V gene is TRBV5-6, the J gene TRBJ1-6, with 8 positions matching TRBD1. Germline V gene data show CDR1 as SGHDT and CDR2 as YYEEEE. V dropped 1 base and J dropped 9; count of bases not matched to a gene: 27. The CDR3 totals 22 residues.